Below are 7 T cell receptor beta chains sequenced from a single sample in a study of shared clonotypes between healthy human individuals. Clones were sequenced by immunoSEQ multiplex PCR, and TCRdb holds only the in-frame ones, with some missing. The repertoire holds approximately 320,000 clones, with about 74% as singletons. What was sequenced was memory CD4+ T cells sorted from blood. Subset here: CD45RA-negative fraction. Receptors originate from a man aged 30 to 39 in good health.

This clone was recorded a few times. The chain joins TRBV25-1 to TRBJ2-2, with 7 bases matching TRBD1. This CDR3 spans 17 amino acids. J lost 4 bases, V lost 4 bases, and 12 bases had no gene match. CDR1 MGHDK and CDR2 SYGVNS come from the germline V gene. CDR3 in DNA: TGTGCCAGCAGTGGCATTGGGCAGGGGGTTGGCACCGGGGAGCTGTTTTTT. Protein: CASSGIGQGVGTGELFF. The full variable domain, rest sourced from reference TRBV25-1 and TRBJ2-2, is EADIYQTPRYLVIGTGKKITLECSQTMGHDKMYWYQQDPGMELHLIHYSYGVNSTEKGDLSSESTVSRIRTEHFPLTLESARPSHTSQYLCASSGIGQGVGTGELFFGEGSRLTVL.

Written as DNA, the CDR3 is TGTGCCACCAGCAGAGATCCGGGACAGGGGATACATACACCTGGGGCCAACGTCCTGACTTTC. This sequence encodes CATSRDPGQGIHTPGANVLTF. J is TRBJ2-6 and V is TRBV15; 10 positions match TRBD1. V shed 0 bases and J 2 bases; nucleotides not matched to a gene: 13. This CDR3 spans 21 amino acids. Germline V CDR1 and CDR2: LNHNV, YYDKDF (reference sequence). The full variable domain, its missing parts supplied by reference TRBV15 and TRBJ2-6, is DAMVIQNPRYQVTQFGKPVTLSCSQTLNHNVMYWYQQKSSQAPKLLFHYYDKDFNNEADTPDNFQSRRPNTSFCFLDIRSPGLGDTAMYLCATSRDPGQGIHTPGANVLTFGAGSRLTVL.

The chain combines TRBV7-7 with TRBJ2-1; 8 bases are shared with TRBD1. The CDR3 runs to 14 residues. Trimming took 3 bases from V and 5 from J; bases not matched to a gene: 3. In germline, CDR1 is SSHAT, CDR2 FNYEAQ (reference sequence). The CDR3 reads CASSFGQGNNEQFF. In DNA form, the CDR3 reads TGTGCCAGCAGCTTCGGACAGGGAAACAATGAGCAGTTCTTC. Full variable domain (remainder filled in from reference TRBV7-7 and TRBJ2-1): GAGVSQSPRYKVTKRGQDVTLRCDPISSHATLYWYQQALGQGPEFLTYFNYEAQPDKSGLPSDRFSAERPEGSISTLTIQRTEQRDSAMYRCASSFGQGNNEQFFGPGTRLTVL.

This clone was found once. This chain's CDR3 is CASSGTKQQSRANVLTF. The CDR3 DNA reads TGCGCCAGCAGTGGCACAAAGCAACAAAGTCGGGCCAACGTCCTGACTTTC. The chain joins TRBV23-1 to TRBJ2-6; D gene uncertain. TRBV23-1 is known as an ORF, though its function is uncertain. The V end lost 5 bases, the J end lost 5 bases, and 19 bases lay between the germline ends. The length of the CDR3 is 17 residues.

This CDR3 is CASSFLAGGDTEAFF. The CDR3, as DNA: TGTGCCAGCAGCTTCTTGGCAGGGGGGGACACTGAAGCTTTCTTT. This rearrangement joins TRBV7-2 to TRBJ1-1; the match to TRBD1 covers 7 bases. The V gene end was trimmed by 3 bases and the J gene end by 3 bases; junction bases not matched to a gene: 7. Germline V gene sequence: CDR1 SGHTA, CDR2 FQGNSA. The CDR3 sequence is 15 residues long.

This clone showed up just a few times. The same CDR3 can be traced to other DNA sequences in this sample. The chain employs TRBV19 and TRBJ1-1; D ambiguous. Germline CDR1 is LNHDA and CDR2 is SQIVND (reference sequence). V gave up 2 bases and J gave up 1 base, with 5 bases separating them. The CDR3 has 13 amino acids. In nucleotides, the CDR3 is TGTGCCAGTAGTATACTGGGGAACACTGAAGCTTTCTTT. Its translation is CASSILGNTEAFF.

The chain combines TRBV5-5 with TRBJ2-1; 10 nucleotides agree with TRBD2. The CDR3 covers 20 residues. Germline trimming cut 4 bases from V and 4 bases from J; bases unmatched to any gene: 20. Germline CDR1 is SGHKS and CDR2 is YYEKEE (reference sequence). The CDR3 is CASSATMGASGRREYNEQFF. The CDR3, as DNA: TGTGCCAGCAGCGCAACCATGGGGGCTAGCGGGAGAAGGGAGTACAATGAGCAGTTCTTC.